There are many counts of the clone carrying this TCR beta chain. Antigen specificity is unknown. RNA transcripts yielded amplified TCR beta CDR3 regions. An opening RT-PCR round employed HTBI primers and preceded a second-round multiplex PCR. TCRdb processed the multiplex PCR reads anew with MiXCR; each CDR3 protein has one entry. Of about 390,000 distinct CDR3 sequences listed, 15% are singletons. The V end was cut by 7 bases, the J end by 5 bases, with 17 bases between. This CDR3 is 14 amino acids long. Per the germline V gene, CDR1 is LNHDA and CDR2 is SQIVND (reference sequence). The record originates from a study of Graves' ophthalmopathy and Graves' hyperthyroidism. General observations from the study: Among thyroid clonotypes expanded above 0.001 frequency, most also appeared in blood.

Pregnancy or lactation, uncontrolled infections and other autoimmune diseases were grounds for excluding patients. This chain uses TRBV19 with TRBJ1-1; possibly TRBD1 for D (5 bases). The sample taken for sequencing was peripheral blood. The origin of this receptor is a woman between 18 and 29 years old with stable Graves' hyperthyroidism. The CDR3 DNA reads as TGTGCCAGTATTAGGGGCCGGGCTGGTACTGAAGCTTTCTTT. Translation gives CASIRGRAGTEAFF.